The present T cell receptor beta chain was sequenced within a study of CXCR3-negative and CXCR3-positive naive CD8 T cells. Study results and limitations: CXCR3-negative naive cells had less hydrophobic TRB CDR3s than did CXCR3-positive naive cells. CXCR3 expression partially decreased after cryopreservation; most assays used fresh PBMCs.

Remarks on this clonotype: Its antigen is unknown.

The V gene's germline CDR1 is SGDLS and CDR2 YYNGEE. The CDR3 consists of 15 residues. 5' RACE that incorporated UMI labels was used to prepare the TRB cDNA libraries. No DNA is given; TCRdb re-called the 5' RACE reads and lists each CDR3 protein once. The clone table shows roughly 93,000 distinct CDR3 sequences, with the ten largest holding about 1%. The rearrangement joins TRBV9 to TRBJ2-1; TCRdb reports TRBD1, a call that lacks DNA to check it against. The receptor was derived from a human donor in good health. Some clones in this sample may be carry-over from other donors' samples. Sequenced: naive CXCR3+ CD8+ T cells from blood. Subset denoted: CD45RO-CCR7+CD27+CD95- naive CD8+ T cells expressing CXCR3 (TNR3+). CDR3: CASSARRGEGDEQFF.